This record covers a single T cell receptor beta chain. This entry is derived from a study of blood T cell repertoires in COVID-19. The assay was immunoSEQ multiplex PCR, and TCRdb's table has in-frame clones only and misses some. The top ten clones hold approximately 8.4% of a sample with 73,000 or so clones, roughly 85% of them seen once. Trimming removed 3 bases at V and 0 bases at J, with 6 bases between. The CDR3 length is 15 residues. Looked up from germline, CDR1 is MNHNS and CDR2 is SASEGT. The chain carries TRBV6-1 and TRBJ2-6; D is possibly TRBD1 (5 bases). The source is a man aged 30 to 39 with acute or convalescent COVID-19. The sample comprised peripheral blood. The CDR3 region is CASSEGRSGANVLTF. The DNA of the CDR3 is TGTGCCAGCAGTGAGGGGCGCTCTGGGGCCAACGTCCTGACTTTC.